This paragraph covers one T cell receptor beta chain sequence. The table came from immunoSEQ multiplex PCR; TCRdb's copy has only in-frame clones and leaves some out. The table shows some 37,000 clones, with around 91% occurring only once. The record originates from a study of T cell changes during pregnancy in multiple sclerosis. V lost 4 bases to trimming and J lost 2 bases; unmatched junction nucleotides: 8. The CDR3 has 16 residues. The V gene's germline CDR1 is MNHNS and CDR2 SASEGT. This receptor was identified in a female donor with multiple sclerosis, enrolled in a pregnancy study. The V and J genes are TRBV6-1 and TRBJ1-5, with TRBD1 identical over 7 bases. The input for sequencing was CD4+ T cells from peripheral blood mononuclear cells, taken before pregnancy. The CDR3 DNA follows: TGTGCCAGCAGTGCACGACAGGGTTTGGGCAATCAGCCCCAGCATTTT. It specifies CASSARQGLGNQPQHF.